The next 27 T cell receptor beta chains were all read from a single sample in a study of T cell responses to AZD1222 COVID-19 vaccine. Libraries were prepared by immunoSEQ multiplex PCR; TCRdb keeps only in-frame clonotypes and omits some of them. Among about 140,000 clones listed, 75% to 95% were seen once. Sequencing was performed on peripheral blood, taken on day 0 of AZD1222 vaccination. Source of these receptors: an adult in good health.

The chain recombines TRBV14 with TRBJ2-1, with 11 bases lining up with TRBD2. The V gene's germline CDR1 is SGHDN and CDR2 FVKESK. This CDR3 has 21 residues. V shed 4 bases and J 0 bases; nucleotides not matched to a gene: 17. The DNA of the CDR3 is TGTGCCAGCAGCCCGCACCCCCTACTAGCGGGAGAACCGAGCTCCTACAATGAGCAGTTCTTC. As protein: CASSPHPLLAGEPSSYNEQFF.

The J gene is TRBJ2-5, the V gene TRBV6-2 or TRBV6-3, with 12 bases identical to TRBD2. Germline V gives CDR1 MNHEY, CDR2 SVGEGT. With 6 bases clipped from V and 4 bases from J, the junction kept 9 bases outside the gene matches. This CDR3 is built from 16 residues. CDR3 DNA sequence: TGTGCCAGCAGCCGTCTAGCGGGGGGGAAGAGAGAGACCCAGTACTTC. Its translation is CASSRLAGGKRETQYF.

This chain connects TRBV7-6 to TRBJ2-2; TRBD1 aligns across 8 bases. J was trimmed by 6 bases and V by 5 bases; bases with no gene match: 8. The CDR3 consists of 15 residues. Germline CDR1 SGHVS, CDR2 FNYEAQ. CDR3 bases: TGTGCCAGCAGCACCTGGACAGGGAAGGCCGGGGAGCTGTTTTTT. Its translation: CASSTWTGKAGELFF.

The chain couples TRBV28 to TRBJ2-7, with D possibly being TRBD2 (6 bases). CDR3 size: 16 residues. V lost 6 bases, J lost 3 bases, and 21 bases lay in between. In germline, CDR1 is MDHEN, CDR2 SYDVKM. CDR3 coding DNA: TGTGCCAGCAGCTCATCCGGACTATCCGGGTTCTACGAGCAGTACTTC. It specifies CASSSSGLSGFYEQYF.

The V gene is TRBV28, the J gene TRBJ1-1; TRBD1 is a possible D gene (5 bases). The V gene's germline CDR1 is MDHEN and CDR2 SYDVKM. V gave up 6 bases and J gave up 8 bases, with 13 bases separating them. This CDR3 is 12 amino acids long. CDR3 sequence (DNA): TGTGCCAGCAGGGGGCTCGGCTCAGAAGCTTTCTTT. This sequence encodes CASRGLGSEAFF.

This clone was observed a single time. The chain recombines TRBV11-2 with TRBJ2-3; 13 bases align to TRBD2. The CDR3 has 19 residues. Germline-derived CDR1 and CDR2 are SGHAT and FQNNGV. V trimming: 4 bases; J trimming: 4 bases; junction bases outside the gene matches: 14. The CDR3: CASSSIRETSGGHSDTQYF. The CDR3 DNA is TGTGCCAGCAGCTCCATAAGAGAGACTAGCGGGGGGCACTCAGATACGCAGTATTTT.

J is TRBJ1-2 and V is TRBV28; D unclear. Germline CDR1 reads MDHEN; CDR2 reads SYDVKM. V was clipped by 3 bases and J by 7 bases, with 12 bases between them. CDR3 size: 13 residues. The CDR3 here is CASSLKGFGGYTF. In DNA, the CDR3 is TGTGCCAGCAGTTTGAAGGGCTTTGGTGGCTACACCTTC.

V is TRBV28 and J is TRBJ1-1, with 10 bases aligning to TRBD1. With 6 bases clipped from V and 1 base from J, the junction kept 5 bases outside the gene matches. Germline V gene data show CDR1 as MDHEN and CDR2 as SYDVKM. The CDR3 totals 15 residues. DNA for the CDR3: TGTGCCAGCAGGGGGACAGGGGACGGGAACACTGAAGCTTTCTTT. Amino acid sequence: CASRGTGDGNTEAFF. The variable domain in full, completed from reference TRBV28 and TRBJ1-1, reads DVKVTQSSRYLVKRTGEKVFLECVQDMDHENMFWYRQDPGLGLRLIYFSYDVKMKEKGDIPEGYSVSREKKERFSLILESASTNQTSMYLCASRGTGDGNTEAFFGQGTRLTVV.

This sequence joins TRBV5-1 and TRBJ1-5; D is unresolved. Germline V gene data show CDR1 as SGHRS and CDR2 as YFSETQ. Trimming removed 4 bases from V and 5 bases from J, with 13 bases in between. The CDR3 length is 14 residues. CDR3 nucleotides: TGCGCCAGCAGCATACTAGGGATGGATCAGCCCCAGCATTTT. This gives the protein CASSILGMDQPQHF.

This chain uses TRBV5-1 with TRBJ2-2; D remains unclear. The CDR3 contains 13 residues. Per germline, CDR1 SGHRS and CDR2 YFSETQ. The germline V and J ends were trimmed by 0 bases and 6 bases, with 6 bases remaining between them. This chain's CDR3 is CASSLAVAGELFF. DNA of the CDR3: TGCGCCAGCAGCTTGGCCGTCGCCGGGGAGCTGTTTTTT.

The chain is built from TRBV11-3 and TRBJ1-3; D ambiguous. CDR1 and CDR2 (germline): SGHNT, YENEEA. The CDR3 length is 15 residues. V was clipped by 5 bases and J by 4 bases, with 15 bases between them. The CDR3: CASSNRKGSGNTIYF. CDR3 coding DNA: TGTGCCAGCAGCAATAGAAAAGGATCGGGAAACACCATATATTTT. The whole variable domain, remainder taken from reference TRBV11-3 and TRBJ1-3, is EAGVVQSPRYKIIEKKQPVAFWCNPISGHNTLYWYLQNLGQGPELLIRYENEEAVDDSQLPKDRFSAERLKGVDSTLKIQPAELGDSAVYLCASSNRKGSGNTIYFGEGSWLTVV.

Written as DNA, the CDR3 is TGTGCCAGCAGACAGGGTTTCAACACTGAAGCTTTCTTT. It encodes CASRQGFNTEAFF. The gene calls are TRBV5-5 and TRBJ1-1, with TRBD1 as a possible D gene (6 bases). Germline lookup yields CDR1 SGHKS and CDR2 YYEKEE (reference sequence). Trimming pared 5 bases from V and 2 bases from J, leaving 10 bases between. This CDR3 has 13 residues.

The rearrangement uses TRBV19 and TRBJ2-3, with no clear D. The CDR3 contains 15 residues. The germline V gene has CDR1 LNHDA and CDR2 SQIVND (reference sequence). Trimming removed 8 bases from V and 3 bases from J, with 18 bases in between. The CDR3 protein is CASSTVPRITDTQYF. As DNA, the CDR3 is TGTGCCAGTTCAACCGTTCCGAGAATAACAGATACGCAGTATTTT.

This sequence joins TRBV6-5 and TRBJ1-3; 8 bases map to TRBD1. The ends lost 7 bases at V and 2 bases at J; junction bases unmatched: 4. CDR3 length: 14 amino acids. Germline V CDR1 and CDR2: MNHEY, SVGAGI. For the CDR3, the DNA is TGTGCCAGCAACACAGGGGGAGCTGGAAACACCATATATTTT. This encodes CASNTGGAGNTIYF.

The CDR3 loop reads CASSAQGDEKLFF. The DNA of the CDR3 is TGTGCCAGCAGTGCCCAGGGAGATGAAAAACTGTTTTTT. This chain uses TRBV12-3 or TRBV12-4 with TRBJ1-4; D might be TRBD1 (5 bases). The V and J ends lost 5 bases and 6 bases respectively, with 10 bases between them. The CDR3 runs to 13 residues.

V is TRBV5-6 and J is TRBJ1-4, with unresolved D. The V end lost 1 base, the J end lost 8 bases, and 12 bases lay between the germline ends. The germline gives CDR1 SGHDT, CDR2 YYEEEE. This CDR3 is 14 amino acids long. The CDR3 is CASSLLGPAEKLFF. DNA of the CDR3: TGTGCCAGCAGCTTGTTAGGACCGGCAGAAAAACTGTTTTTT.

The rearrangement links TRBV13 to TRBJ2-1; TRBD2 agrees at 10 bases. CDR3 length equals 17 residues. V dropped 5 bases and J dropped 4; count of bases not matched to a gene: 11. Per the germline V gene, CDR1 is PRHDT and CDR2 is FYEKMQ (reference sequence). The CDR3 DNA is TGTGCCAGCAGCCACGGGTGGAGCGGGGGGGCTTACAATGAGCAGTTCTTC. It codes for CASSHGWSGGAYNEQFF. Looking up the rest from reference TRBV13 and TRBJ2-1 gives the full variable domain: AAGVIQSPRHLIKEKRETATLKCYPIPRHDTVYWYQQGPGQDPQFLISFYEKMQSDKGSIPDRFSAQQFSDYHSELNMSSLELGDSALYFCASSHGWSGGAYNEQFFGPGTRLTVL.

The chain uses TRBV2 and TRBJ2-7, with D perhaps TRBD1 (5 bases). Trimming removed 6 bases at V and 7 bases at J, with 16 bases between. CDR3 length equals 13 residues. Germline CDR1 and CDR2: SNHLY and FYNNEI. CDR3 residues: CASSGSDSLEQYF. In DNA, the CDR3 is TGTGCCAGCAGCGGTTCCGACAGTCTTGAGCAGTACTTC.

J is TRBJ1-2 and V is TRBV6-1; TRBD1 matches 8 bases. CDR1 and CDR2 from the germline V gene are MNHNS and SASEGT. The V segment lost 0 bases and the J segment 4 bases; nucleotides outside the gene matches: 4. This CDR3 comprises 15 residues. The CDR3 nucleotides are TGTGCCAGCAGTGAAGCGCAGGGGGCGGCCTATGGCTACACCTTC. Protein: CASSEAQGAAYGYTF.

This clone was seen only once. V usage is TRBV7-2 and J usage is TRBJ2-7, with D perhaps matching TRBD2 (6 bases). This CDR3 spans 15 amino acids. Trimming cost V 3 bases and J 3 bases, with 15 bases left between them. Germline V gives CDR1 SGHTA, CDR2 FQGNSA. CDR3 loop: CASSFRAGPDYEQYF. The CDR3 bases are TGTGCCAGCAGCTTCAGGGCGGGACCCGACTACGAGCAGTACTTC.

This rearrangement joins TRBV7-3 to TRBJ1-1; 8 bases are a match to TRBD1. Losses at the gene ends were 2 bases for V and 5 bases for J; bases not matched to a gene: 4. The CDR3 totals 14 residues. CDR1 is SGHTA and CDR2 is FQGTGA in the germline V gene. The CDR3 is CASSLQGADTEAFF. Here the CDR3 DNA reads TGTGCCAGCAGCTTACAGGGGGCGGATACTGAAGCTTTCTTT.

This CDR3 is CASSHDRNYGYTF. CDR3 DNA: TGTGCCAGTAGTCACGACAGGAACTATGGCTACACCTTC. V is TRBV19 and J is TRBJ1-2; D perhaps matches TRBD1 (6 bases). Trimming removed 5 bases at V and 2 bases at J, with 9 bases between. Germline V gene lookup returns CDR1 LNHDA and CDR2 SQIVND (reference sequence). CDR3 length: 13 amino acids.

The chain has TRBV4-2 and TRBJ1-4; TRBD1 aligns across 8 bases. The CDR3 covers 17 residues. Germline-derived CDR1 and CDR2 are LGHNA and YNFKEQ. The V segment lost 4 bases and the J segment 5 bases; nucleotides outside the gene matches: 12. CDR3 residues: CASSRALGQGLNEKLFF. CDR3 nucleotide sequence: TGTGCCAGCAGCCGAGCTCTAGGACAGGGCCTAAATGAAAAACTGTTTTTT.

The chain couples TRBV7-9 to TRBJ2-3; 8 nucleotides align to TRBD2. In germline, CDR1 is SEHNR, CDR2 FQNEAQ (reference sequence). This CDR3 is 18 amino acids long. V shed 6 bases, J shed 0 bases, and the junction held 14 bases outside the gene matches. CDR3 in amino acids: CASRPSGRKRSSTDTQYF. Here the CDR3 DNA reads TGTGCCAGCAGGCCGAGCGGGAGAAAGCGTTCTAGCACAGATACGCAGTATTTT.

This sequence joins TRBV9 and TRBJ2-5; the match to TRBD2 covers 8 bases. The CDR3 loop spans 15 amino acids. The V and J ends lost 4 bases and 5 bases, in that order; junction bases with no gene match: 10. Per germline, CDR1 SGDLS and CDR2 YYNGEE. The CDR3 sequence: CASSPRLALMETQYF. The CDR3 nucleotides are TGTGCCAGCAGCCCACGACTAGCGCTCATGGAGACCCAGTACTTC.

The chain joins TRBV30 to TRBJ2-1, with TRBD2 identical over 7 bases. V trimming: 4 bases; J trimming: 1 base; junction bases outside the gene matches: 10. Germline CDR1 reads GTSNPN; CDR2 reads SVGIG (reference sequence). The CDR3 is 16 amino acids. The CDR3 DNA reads TGTGCCTGGACCCGTAAGGGCGGGAGATCCTACAATGAGCAGTTCTTC. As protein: CAWTRKGGRSYNEQFF.

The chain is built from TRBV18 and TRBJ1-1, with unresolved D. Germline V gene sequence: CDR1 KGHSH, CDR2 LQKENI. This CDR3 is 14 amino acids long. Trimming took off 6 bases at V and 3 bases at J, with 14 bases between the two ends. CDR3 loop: CASSEAGVDTEAFF. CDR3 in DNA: TGTGCCAGCTCCGAGGCCGGGGTAGACACTGAAGCTTTCTTT.